This T cell receptor beta chain comes out of a study of T cell responses to AZD1222 COVID-19 vaccine. Findings and limits, study-wide: No day 14 peak samples; only post-peak repertoires were characterized.

This CDR3 is built from 15 residues. The germline gives CDR1 MNHNY, CDR2 SVGAGI (reference sequence). V was shortened by 0 bases and J by 0 bases, with 7 bases between the two germline ends. On this clone: The antigen is unknown.

Data came from immunoSEQ multiplex PCR; TCRdb stores just in-frame clones and leaves some out. The table records 30,000 to 35,000 clones, around 78% of them present only once. The TCR originated in an adult who received the AZD1222 COVID-19 vaccine. V gene TRBV6-6 combines with J gene TRBJ2-3; D unresolved. The specimen was peripheral blood, collected 28 days after the second AZD1222 dose. The CDR3 here is CASSYSGISTDTQYF. The DNA for the CDR3 is TGTGCCAGCAGTTACTCTGGGATTAGCACAGATACGCAGTATTTT.